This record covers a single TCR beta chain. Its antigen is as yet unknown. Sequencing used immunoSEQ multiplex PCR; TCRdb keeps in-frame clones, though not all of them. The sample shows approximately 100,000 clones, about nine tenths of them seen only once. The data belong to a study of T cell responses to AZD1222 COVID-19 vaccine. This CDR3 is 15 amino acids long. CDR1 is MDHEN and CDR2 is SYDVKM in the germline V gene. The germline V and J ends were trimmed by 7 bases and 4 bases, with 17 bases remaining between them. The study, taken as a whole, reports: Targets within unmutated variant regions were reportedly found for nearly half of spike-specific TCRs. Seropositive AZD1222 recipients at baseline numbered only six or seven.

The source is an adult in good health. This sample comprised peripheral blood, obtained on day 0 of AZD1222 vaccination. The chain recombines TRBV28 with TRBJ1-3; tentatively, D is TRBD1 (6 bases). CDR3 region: CASTPPGTGGNTIYF. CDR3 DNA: TGTGCCAGCACCCCACCGGGAACAGGGGGAAACACCATATATTTT.